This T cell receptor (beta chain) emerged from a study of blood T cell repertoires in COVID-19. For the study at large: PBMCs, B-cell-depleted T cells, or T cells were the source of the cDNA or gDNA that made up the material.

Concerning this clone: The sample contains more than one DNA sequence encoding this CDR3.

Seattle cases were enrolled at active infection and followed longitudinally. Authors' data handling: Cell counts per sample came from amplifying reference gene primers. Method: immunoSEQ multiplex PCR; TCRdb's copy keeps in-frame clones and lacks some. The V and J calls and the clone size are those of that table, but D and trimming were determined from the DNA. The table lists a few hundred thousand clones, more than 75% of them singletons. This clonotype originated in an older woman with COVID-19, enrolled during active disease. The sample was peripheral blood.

CDR3 loop: CASSLQGANTEAFF. CDR3 DNA sequence: TGTGCCAGCAGCCTCCAGGGGGCGAACACTGAAGCTTTCTTT. The chain employs TRBV3-1 (or the pseudogene TRBV3-2) and TRBJ1-1, with 8 bases identical to TRBD1. The length of the CDR3 is 14 residues. Germline V gene lookup returns CDR1 LGHDT and CDR2 YNNKEL (reference sequence). Trimming at V came to 4 bases and at J to 1 base, leaving 2 bases not matched to a gene.